The 5 T cell receptor beta chains presented below share a single source sample, sequenced in a study of T cell responses to AZD1222 COVID-19 vaccine. Some clones are missing from TCRdb's copy, which holds only in-frame ones; the method was immunoSEQ multiplex PCR. Of about 120,000 clones in the sample, 85% to 90% were seen once. The sequencing here drew on peripheral blood, taken on day 0 of AZD1222 vaccination. The receptors originated from an adult in good health.

The chain carries TRBV9 and TRBJ2-3; 7 nucleotides match TRBD1. With 4 bases clipped from V and 0 bases from J, the junction kept 11 bases outside the gene matches. CDR1 SGDLS and CDR2 YYNGEE come from the germline V gene. CDR3 length: 17 residues. CDR3 DNA: TGTGCCAGCAGCCCTAGGGACAGAAAAAGGAGCACAGATACGCAGTATTTT. It translates to CASSPRDRKRSTDTQYF.

The chain combines TRBV21-1 with TRBJ2-7; the table's D gene call, TRBD1, was not cross checked with the DNA. TRBV21-1 is termed a pseudogene. The CDR3 loop spans 15 amino acids. The CDR3 coding sequence is TGTGCCAGCAGCAAAGACCCACGACAGGGCGGCGAGCAGTACTTC. Amino acids: CASSKDPRQGGEQYF.

For the CDR3, the DNA is TGTGCCAGCAGCTTGCGTGGGGGCTCTTGGGACGAGCAGTACTTC. Translated: CASSLRGGSWDEQYF. The rearrangement uses TRBV5-8 and TRBJ2-7, with a weak D call TRBD1 (6 bases). Germline loops: CDR1 SGHTS, CDR2 YDEGEE. The CDR3 runs 15 residues. Trimming shortened V by 1 base and J by 5 bases, and 16 bases separated the two germline ends.

This chain links TRBV18 with TRBJ2-1; 7 nucleotides agree with TRBD1. CDR3 length equals 14 residues. V lost 6 bases, J lost 4 bases, and 6 bases stayed unmatched. In germline, CDR1 is KGHSH, CDR2 LQKENI. DNA for the CDR3: TGTGCCAGCTCGCACGGGACAGTATACAATGAGCAGTTCTTC. As protein: CASSHGTVYNEQFF.

The chain recombines TRBV27 with TRBJ1-3; D is unclear. Germline CDR1 and CDR2: MNHEY and SMNVEV (reference sequence). The CDR3 contains 15 residues. V lost 6 bases, J lost 4 bases, and 16 bases lay in between. The CDR3 sequence: CASSAQAQVGNTIYF. In DNA form, the CDR3 reads TGTGCCAGCAGCGCCCAAGCGCAAGTAGGAAACACCATATATTTT.